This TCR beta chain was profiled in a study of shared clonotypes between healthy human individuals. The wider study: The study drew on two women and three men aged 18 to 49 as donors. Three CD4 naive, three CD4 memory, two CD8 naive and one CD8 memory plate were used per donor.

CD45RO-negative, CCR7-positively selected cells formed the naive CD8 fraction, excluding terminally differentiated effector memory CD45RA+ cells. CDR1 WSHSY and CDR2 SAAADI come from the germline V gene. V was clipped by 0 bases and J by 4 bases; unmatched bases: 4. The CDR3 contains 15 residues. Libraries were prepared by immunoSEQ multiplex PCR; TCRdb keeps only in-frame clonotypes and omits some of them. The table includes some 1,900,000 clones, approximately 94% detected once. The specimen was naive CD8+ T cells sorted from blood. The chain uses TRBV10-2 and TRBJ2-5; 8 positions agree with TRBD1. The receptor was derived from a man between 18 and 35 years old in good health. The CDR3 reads CASSESGQAGETQYF. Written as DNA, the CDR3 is TGCGCCAGCAGTGAGTCGGGACAGGCGGGAGAGACCCAGTACTTC.